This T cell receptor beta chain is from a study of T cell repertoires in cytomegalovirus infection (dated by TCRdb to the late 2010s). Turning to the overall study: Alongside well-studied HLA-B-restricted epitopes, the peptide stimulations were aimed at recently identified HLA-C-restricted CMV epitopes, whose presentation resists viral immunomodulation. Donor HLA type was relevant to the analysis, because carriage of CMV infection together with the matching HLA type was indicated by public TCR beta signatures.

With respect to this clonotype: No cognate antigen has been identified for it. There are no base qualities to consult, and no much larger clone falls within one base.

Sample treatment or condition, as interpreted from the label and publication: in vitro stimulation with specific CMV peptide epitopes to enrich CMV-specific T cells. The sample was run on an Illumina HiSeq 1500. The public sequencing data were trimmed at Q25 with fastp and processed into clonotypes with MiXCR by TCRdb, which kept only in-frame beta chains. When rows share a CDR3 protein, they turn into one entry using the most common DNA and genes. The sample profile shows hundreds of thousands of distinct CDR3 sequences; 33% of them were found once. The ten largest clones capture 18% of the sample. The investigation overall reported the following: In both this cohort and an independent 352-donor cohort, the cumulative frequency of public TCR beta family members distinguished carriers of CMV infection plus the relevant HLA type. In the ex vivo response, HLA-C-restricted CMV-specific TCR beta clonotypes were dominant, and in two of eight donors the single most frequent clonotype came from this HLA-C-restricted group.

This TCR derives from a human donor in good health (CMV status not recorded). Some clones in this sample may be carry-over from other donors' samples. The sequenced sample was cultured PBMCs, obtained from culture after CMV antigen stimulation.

The CDR3 reads as follows: CASSLRQANSNQPQHF. The DNA reads as follows: TGTGCCAGTAGCCTTAGACAGGCTAATAGCAATCAGCCCCAGCATTTT. The chain was built from TRBV19 and TRBJ1-5; the best D guess is TRBD1, with 6 bases matching. V and J are truncated by 6 bases and 0 bases respectively, leaving an intervening sequence of 15 bases. Reading from cysteine to phenylalanine, the CDR3 counts 16 amino acids. The DNA shown is the 48-base CDR3, in frame from base 1. The germline V gene (reference sequence) provides CDR1 LNHDA and CDR2 SQIVND.